Each of the 7 T cell receptor beta chains below was sequenced from the same sample in a study of Ad26.COV2.S vaccination and SARS-CoV-2 variants. Sequencing used immunoSEQ multiplex PCR; TCRdb keeps in-frame clones, though not all of them. The table lists about 460,000 clones, 80% to 90% of them singletons. Regarding treatment: over 15 received Ad26.COV2.S at low or high dose, single or two shots; about 5 received placebo; per-sample allocation not given. Sampling was performed 63 days after the first vaccine or placebo injection. The source was peripheral blood, collected in a trial of Ad26.COV2.S vaccine versus placebo. The receptor source for this set is a person between 18 and 60 years old who received the Ad26.COV2.S COVID-19 vaccine or a placebo.

V gene TRBV7-9 combines with J gene TRBJ2-5; TRBD2 agrees at 8 bases. This CDR3 is 15 amino acids long. Per the germline V gene, CDR1 is SEHNR and CDR2 is FQNEAQ (reference sequence). The ends lost 2 bases at V and 8 bases at J; junction bases unmatched: 10. This CDR3 is CASSLSGGRGSTQYF. DNA of the CDR3: TGTGCCAGCAGCTTAAGCGGGGGTCGGGGGAGTACCCAGTACTTC. Combining the CDR3 with reference TRBV7-9 and TRBJ2-5 gives the whole variable domain DTGVSQNPRHKITKRGQNVTFRCDPISEHNRLYWYRQTLGQGPEFLTYFQNEAQLEKSRLLSDRFSAERPKGSFSTLEIQRTEQGDSAMYLCASSLSGGRGSTQYFGPGTRLLVL.

The rearrangement uses TRBV7-2 and TRBJ2-3, with D unresolved. Trimming removed 4 bases from V and 2 bases from J, with 7 bases in between. Germline V gene lookup returns CDR1 SGHTA and CDR2 FQGNSA. CDR3 size: 13 residues. As DNA, the CDR3 is TGTGCCAGCAGCTCCCTTCACACAGATACGCAGTATTTT. Translated, it gives CASSSLHTDTQYF.

The genes are TRBV30 and TRBJ1-2; D is uncertain. The V gene's germline CDR1 is GTSNPN and CDR2 SVGIG (reference sequence). Trimming stripped 1 base from V and 4 bases from J, with 16 bases between. The CDR3 extends over 15 amino acids. In nucleotides, the CDR3 is TGTGCCTGGAGTGGAGGACCATTCCCTATCTATGGCTACACCTTC. Its translation: CAWSGGPFPIYGYTF.

The chain is built from TRBV3-1 (or the pseudogene TRBV3-2) and TRBJ1-3; 8 positions match TRBD1. CDR1 LGHDT and CDR2 YNNKEL come from the germline V gene (reference sequence). The CDR3 has 16 amino acids. The V gene end was trimmed by 1 base and the J gene end by 4 bases; junction bases not matched to a gene: 6. Here the CDR3 reads CASSQGNRGFGNTIYF. The CDR3, as DNA: TGTGCCAGCAGCCAAGGAAACAGGGGGTTCGGAAACACCATATATTTT.

In the case of this clone: Germline and junction disagree at one end, which may indicate a read error. The chain carries TRBV7-9 and TRBJ2-5, with D perhaps matching TRBD2 (6 bases). This CDR3 is 14 amino acids long. CDR1 and CDR2 from the germline V gene are SEHNR and FQNEAQ (reference sequence). The CDR3, as DNA: TGTGCCAGCAGCTCCGGACTAACCCAAAAGACCCAGTACTTC. It yields the protein CASSSGLTQKTQYF.

The J gene is TRBJ1-5, the V gene TRBV6-4; possible D gene TRBD1, 6 bases. The CDR3 is 14 residues long. The V and J ends lost 4 bases and 1 base respectively, with 8 bases between them. Germline CDR1 reads MRHNA; CDR2 reads SNTAGT. The CDR3 loop is CASSARGSNQPQHF. CDR3 DNA sequence: TGTGCCAGCAGTGCCAGGGGAAGCAATCAGCCCCAGCATTTT.

The chain carries TRBV28 and TRBJ1-4, with D maybe TRBD1 (5 bases). Per the germline V gene, CDR1 is MDHEN and CDR2 is SYDVKM. This CDR3 has 16 amino acids. V was clipped by 5 bases and J by 7 bases, with 20 bases between them. CDR3 residues: CASSPLGGIVGEKLFF. The CDR3 coding sequence is TGTGCCAGCAGTCCCCTTGGGGGGATCGTAGGTGAAAAACTGTTTTTT.